This TCR beta chain is drawn from a study of T-cell memory formation after mild COVID-19. TCRdb recomputed calls from the 5' RACE reads with MiXCR, one row per CDR3 protein. The table has roughly 110,000 distinct CDR3 sequences, 17% seen once. With respect to this clonotype: No antigen is known for it.

The study, taken as a whole, reports: Contracting clones localized mainly to CM and EM when CD4+ and mainly to EMRA when CD8+. Researchers found some responding clones in pre-infection memory, a sign that cross-reactive memory joined. Clones that shrank (day 15 to 85) were balanced CD4/CD8, whereas later expanders leaned CD4+.

The receptor comes from an adult woman who had mild COVID-19 (a few samples of this study predate the infection). Cell type and time point are not known. Sequencing was performed on PBMCs or a T cell subset sorted from them (not recorded which).

DNA for the CDR3: TGTGCCAGCAGCCTCCTCCTAGCGGGTGACTACAATGAGCAGTTCTTC. Protein product: CASSLLLAGDYNEQFF. V gene TRBV11-3 combines with J gene TRBJ2-1, with 8 bases aligning to TRBD2. Trimming took 5 bases from V and 3 from J; bases not matched to a gene: 9. Germline V lookup: CDR1 SGHNT, CDR2 YENEEA. The CDR3 contains 16 residues. Using reference TRBV11-3 and TRBJ2-1 for the parts outside the CDR3, the full variable domain is EAGVVQSPRYKIIEKKQPVAFWCNPISGHNTLYWYLQNLGQGPELLIRYENEEAVDDSQLPKDRFSAERLKGVDSTLKIQPAELGDSAVYLCASSLLLAGDYNEQFFGPGTRLTVL.